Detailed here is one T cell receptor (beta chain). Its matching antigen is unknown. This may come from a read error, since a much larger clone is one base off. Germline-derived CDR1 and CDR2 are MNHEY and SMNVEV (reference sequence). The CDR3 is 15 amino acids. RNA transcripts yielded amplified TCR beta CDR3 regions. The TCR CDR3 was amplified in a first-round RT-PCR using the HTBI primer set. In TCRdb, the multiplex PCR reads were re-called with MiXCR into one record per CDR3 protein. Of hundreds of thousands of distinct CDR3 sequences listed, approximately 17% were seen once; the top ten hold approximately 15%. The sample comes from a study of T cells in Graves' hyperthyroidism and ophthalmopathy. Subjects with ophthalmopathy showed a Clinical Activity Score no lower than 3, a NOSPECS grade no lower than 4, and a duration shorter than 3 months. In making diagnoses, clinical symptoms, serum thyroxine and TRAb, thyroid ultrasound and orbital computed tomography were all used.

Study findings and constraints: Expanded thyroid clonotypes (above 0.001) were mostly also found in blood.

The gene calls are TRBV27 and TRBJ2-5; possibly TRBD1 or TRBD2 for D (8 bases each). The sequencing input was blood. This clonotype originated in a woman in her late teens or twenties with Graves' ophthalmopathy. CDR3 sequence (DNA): TGTGCCGGCAGTGACGGGGGGGCAGGGGGCGGTTTCCAGTACTTC. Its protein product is CAGSDGGAGGGFQYF.